This entry lists 28 T cell receptor beta chains sequenced from one sample in a study of early T cells in non-severe SARS-CoV-2 infection. One entry per CDR3 protein, called by TCRdb with MiXCR from the 5' RACE reads. The repertoire consists of 50,000 to 70,000 distinct CDR3 sequences, with approximately 6.1% occurring once and the leading ten covering around 3.4%. Sample: whole blood, taken at baseline. The receptors were gathered from an adult who was a healthcare worker with PCR-confirmed SARS-CoV-2 infection or an uninfected control (not recorded which).

This clonotype was seen many times. CDR3 in amino acids: CASSLAGLAGGPQTQYF. In DNA form, the CDR3 reads TGTGCCAGCAGCTTAGCGGGACTAGCGGGAGGGCCTCAGACCCAGTACTTC. This chain connects TRBV7-8 to TRBJ2-5; 16 bases agree with TRBD2. The CDR3 extends over 17 amino acids. The V gene's germline CDR1 is SGHVS and CDR2 FQNEAQ. Trimming cost V 0 bases and J 6 bases; bases outside gene matches: 4.

A word on this clonotype: This may come from a read error, since a much larger clone is one base off. The conserved final phenylalanine or tryptophan is absent from the CDR3, which likely points to a read error. The gene calls are TRBV15 and TRBJ2-2, with 8 bases fitting TRBD2. V shed 9 bases and J 5 bases; nucleotides not matched to a gene: 8. This CDR3 spans 14 amino acids. Germline V gives CDR1 LNHNV, CDR2 YYDKDF (reference sequence). The CDR3 nucleotides read TGTGCCACAAAACGGGAGGGCCTGACCGGGGAGCTGTTTTCT. It specifies CATKREGLTGELFS.

The chain uses TRBV5-1 and TRBJ1-1, with 8 bases identical to TRBD1. After removal of 4 bases from V and 3 bases from J, the junction contained 17 bases not matched to a gene. This CDR3 spans 18 amino acids. Germline values: CDR1 SGHRS, CDR2 YFSETQ. DNA of the CDR3: TGCGCCAGCAGCCTCTCCTGGACAGGGCTCGACCCTGACACTGAAGCTTTCTTT. Its translation is CASSLSWTGLDPDTEAFF.

This clonotype showed up many times. The chain carries TRBV12-3 or TRBV12-4 and TRBJ1-1, with 8 bases fitting TRBD1. This CDR3 spans 15 amino acids. V shed 6 bases and J 4 bases; nucleotides not matched to a gene: 10. CDR3 loop: CASSPVQGDGTEAFF. CDR3 DNA sequence: TGTGCCAGCAGCCCCGTACAGGGGGACGGCACTGAAGCTTTCTTT.

This clonotype was seen at least ten times. J is TRBJ2-3 and V is TRBV21-1; TRBD2 is the table's D call and was not checked against the DNA. TRBV21-1 is a documented pseudogene. The CDR3 is 18 residues long. The CDR3, as DNA: TGTGCCAGCAGCAAAACCGTACGGAAGCGGGAGTCCTCAGATACGCAGTATTTT. Encoded protein: CASSKTVRKRESSDTQYF.

This clonotype has only a few counts. The chain uses TRBV18 and TRBJ2-1; TRBD2 agrees at 11 bases. The CDR3 is 17 amino acids. V dropped 4 bases and J dropped 6; count of bases not matched to a gene: 11. Germline V gene data show CDR1 as KGHSH and CDR2 as LQKENI. CDR3 region: CASSLRPLAGETNEQFF. Written as DNA, the CDR3 is TGTGCCAGCTCACTAAGGCCACTAGCGGGAGAAACCAATGAGCAGTTCTTC.

In its sample, this clonotype was seen many times. The chain recombines TRBV27 with TRBJ2-1, with 8 bases aligning to TRBD2. V shed 6 bases, J shed 4 bases, and the junction held 5 bases outside the gene matches. The CDR3 is made up of 14 amino acids. Germline-derived CDR1 and CDR2 are MNHEY and SMNVEV (reference sequence). The CDR3 DNA sequence: TGTGCCAGCAGACTTGGGACTAGATACAATGAGCAGTTCTTC. Protein: CASRLGTRYNEQFF.

This clonotype occurred many times. The chain employs TRBV30 and TRBJ2-5; TRBD2 is a possible D gene (6 bases). Germline V gene data show CDR1 as GTSNPN and CDR2 as SVGIG (reference sequence). This CDR3 contains 12 residues. Trimming took 0 bases from V and 8 from J, leaving 10 bases between them. CDR3 loop: CAWSVSGGTQYF. CDR3 bases: TGTGCCTGGAGTGTATCCGGGGGTACCCAGTACTTC.

This clonotype was recorded many times. Here the CDR3 DNA reads TGTGCCACCAGTGATGTGGACGTGGGTCAGCCCCAGCATTTT. It specifies CATSDVDVGQPQHF. The rearrangement joins TRBV24-1 to TRBJ1-5; D is undetermined. The V end was cut by 3 bases, the J end by 6 bases, with 11 bases between. Germline-derived CDR1 and CDR2 are KGHDR and SFDVKD. The CDR3 is 14 residues long.

The V and J genes are TRBV27 and TRBJ2-5; TRBD2 might be the D (6 bases). The V end was cut by 1 base, the J end by 5 bases, with 11 bases between. This CDR3 region has 14 residues. The germline CDR1 and CDR2 sequences are MNHEY and SMNVEV (reference sequence). Here the CDR3 DNA reads TGTGCCAGCAGTTTATGGGCTAGCGCGGAGACCCAGTACTTC. The encoded protein is CASSLWASAETQYF.

This clonotype was counted ten times or more. This chain uses TRBV9 with TRBJ2-1; TRBD1 is a possible D gene (6 bases). There are 13 residues in the CDR3. The germline CDR1 and CDR2 sequences are SGDLS and YYNGEE. Deletions cut 7 bases from V and 7 bases from J, with 15 bases between. The CDR3 DNA reads TGTGCCAGCGGGTTGGGGGCAGGGAATGAGCAGTTCTTC. Its translation is CASGLGAGNEQFF.

This clonotype came up many times. The J gene is TRBJ2-1, the V gene TRBV5-6; D perhaps matches TRBD1 (7 bases). Looked up from germline, CDR1 is SGHDT and CDR2 is YYEEEE. Trimming cost V 4 bases and J 10 bases, with 18 bases left between them. CDR3 length: 14 amino acids. The CDR3 region has the DNA TGTGCCAGCAGCCCCAGGGGGGTTTGGAACGAGCAGTTCTTC. Translating it yields CASSPRGVWNEQFF.

This clonotype was picked up many times. Germline and junction disagree at one end, which may indicate a read error. The chain carries TRBV28 and TRBJ2-4; 8 positions match TRBD1. The CDR3 length is 14 residues. CDR1 is MDHEN, CDR2 SYDVKM, per germline. Here the CDR3 DNA reads TGTGCCAGCAGTTTACGTTCCTGGACAGGGTCCATGGGGTTC. This sequence encodes CASSLRSWTGSMGF. Based on the CDR3 plus reference TRBV28 and TRBJ2-4, the full variable domain is DVKVTQSSRYLVKRTGEKVFLECVQDMDHENMFWYRQDPGLGLRLIYFSYDVKMKEKGDIPEGYSVSREKKERFSLILESASTNQTSMYLCASSLRSWTGSMGFGAGTRLSVL.

This clonotype has a count of ten or more. V usage is TRBV7-9 and J usage is TRBJ2-3, with D unclear. The germline V gene encodes CDR1 SEHNR and CDR2 FQNEAQ (reference sequence). V lost 0 bases to trimming and J lost 1 base, with 8 bases between them. This CDR3 spans 15 amino acids. The CDR3 region has the DNA TGTGCCAGCAGCTTAGCGGTCAGAGGCACAGATACGCAGTATTTT. Protein product: CASSLAVRGTDTQYF.

This clonotype has a count of ten or more. This sequence joins TRBV6-5 and TRBJ2-7, with TRBD1 matching over 8 bases. Unmatched junction bases numbered 6, after V lost 2 bases and J lost 0 bases. The CDR3 extends over 16 amino acids. Germline V gives CDR1 MNHEY, CDR2 SVGAGI. The CDR3 sequence: CASSYGQGSYSYEQYF. CDR3 DNA sequence: TGTGCCAGCAGTTACGGACAGGGCAGCTACTCCTACGAGCAGTACTTC.

This clonotype was observed a handful of times. This chain connects TRBV4-2 to TRBJ2-1; 10 bases align to TRBD2. CDR1 and CDR2 from the germline V gene are LGHNA and YNFKEQ. V lost 4 bases, J lost 2 bases, and 8 bases stayed unmatched. The CDR3 is 17 amino acids. In nucleotides, the CDR3 is TGTGCCAGCAGCCCCCAAGTCGGACTAGCGGCCTACAATGAGCAGTTCTTC. Translated, it gives CASSPQVGLAAYNEQFF.

This clonotype showed up just once. The chain has TRBV29-1 and TRBJ1-2, with 9 bases aligning to TRBD1. The CDR3 sequence is 14 residues long. Per germline, CDR1 SQVTM and CDR2 ANQGSEA. J gave up 2 bases and V 1 base, and 2 bases lay outside the gene matches. CDR3 protein: CSVEGGQGNYGYTF. The CDR3 DNA reads TGCAGCGTTGAAGGGGGACAGGGAAACTATGGCTACACCTTC.

This clonotype was recorded many times. The chain joins TRBV5-4 to TRBJ1-3, with TRBD1 as a possible D gene (5 bases). Germline CDR1 and CDR2: SGHNT and YYREEE (reference sequence). V dropped 4 bases and J dropped 0 bases, with 11 bases sitting between them. The CDR3 loop spans 15 amino acids. The chain's CDR3 is CASSQGTVSGNTIYF. Here the CDR3 DNA reads TGTGCCAGCAGCCAAGGGACCGTCTCTGGAAACACCATATATTTT.

This chain uses TRBV6-5 with TRBJ1-6, with D tentatively TRBD1 (6 bases). Per germline, CDR1 MNHEY and CDR2 SVGAGI. This CDR3 contains 14 residues. Trimming pared 4 bases from V and 8 bases from J, leaving 12 bases between. The CDR3 reads CASSSPPGDSPLHF. The DNA of the CDR3 is TGTGCCAGCAGTTCCCCTCCAGGGGATTCACCCCTCCACTTT.

This clonotype has at least ten counts. This chain connects TRBV20-1 to TRBJ1-2, with D tentatively TRBD1 (5 bases). The V gene lost 5 bases and the J gene lost 8 bases, with 12 bases spanning the gap. The CDR3 sequence is 11 residues long. In germline, CDR1 is DFQATT, CDR2 SNEGSKA (reference sequence). Written as DNA, the CDR3 is TGCAGTGCTCGACGCAGGGAGGGCTACACCTTC. Protein product: CSARRREGYTF.

This clonotype has just a few counts. The CDR3 region is CASSYSAGETYEQYF. CDR3 sequence (DNA): TGTGCCAGCAGTTACTCGGCAGGGGAGACCTACGAGCAGTACTTC. This chain links TRBV6-5 with TRBJ2-7; a weak D match, TRBD1 (6 bases). With 0 bases removed from V and 2 bases from J, the gap between germline ends came to 11 bases. This CDR3 spans 15 amino acids. Germline V CDR1 and CDR2: MNHEY, SVGAGI.

This clonotype was seen many times. The chain recombines TRBV20-1 with TRBJ2-3; possible D gene TRBD2, 6 bases. V was clipped by 1 base and J by 1 base, with 12 bases between them. Germline CDR1 and CDR2: DFQATT and SNEGSKA (reference sequence). The CDR3 has 15 amino acids. CDR3 sequence: CSARVSSSGTDTQYF. CDR3 in DNA: TGCAGTGCTAGAGTATCGTCTAGCGGCACAGATACGCAGTATTTT.

This clonotype was seen repeatedly, ten times or more. The rearrangement uses TRBV20-1 and TRBJ2-2; 9 bases line up with TRBD1. The CDR3 is 15 amino acids. With 6 bases clipped from V and 1 base from J, the junction kept 6 bases outside the gene matches. The germline V gene encodes CDR1 DFQATT and CDR2 SNEGSKA (reference sequence). Here the CDR3 reads CSAIDRGMNTGELFF. The CDR3 DNA reads as TGCAGTGCCATAGACAGGGGGATGAACACCGGGGAGCTGTTTTTT.

The chain employs TRBV5-4 and TRBJ1-3; the D is unclear. Trimming took 0 bases from V and 0 from J, leaving 10 bases between them. CDR1 is SGHNT, CDR2 YYREEE, per germline (reference sequence). The CDR3 consists of 16 residues. The CDR3 DNA reads TGTGCCAGCAGCTTGGGGGCATCTTACTCTGGAAACACCATATATTTT. This encodes CASSLGASYSGNTIYF.

This clonotype has ten or more counts. The chain joins TRBV3-1 to TRBJ2-1, with 11 bases aligning to TRBD2. Germline lookup yields CDR1 LGHDT and CDR2 YNNKEL (reference sequence). The J segment lost 2 bases and the V segment lost 0 bases, leaving 6 bases of the junction unmatched. This CDR3 has 18 amino acids. The CDR3 is CASSQDGLAGGPYNEQFF. As DNA, the CDR3 is TGTGCCAGCAGCCAAGATGGGCTAGCGGGGGGCCCCTACAATGAGCAGTTCTTC.

This clonotype was seen a handful of times. The chain employs TRBV20-1 and TRBJ2-7; D remains ambiguous. There are 12 residues in the CDR3. Trimming removed 3 bases at V and 3 bases at J, with 9 bases between. From germline, CDR1 is DFQATT and CDR2 SNEGSKA (reference sequence). CDR3 DNA sequence: TGCAGTGCTAGCTACACACTCTACGAGCAGTACTTC. The encoded protein is CSASYTLYEQYF.

This clonotype was detected ten times or more. This rearrangement joins TRBV19 to TRBJ2-2; 8 bases agree with TRBD2. The CDR3 totals 16 residues. The germline CDR1 and CDR2 sequences are LNHDA and SQIVND (reference sequence). V lost 7 bases to trimming and J lost 6 bases; unmatched junction nucleotides: 13. CDR3 DNA sequence: TGTGCCAGTACCTACCCTGCGGGGGGTCGTGCCGGGGAGCTGTTTTTT. Its translation is CASTYPAGGRAGELFF. Combining the CDR3 with reference TRBV19 and TRBJ2-2 gives the whole variable domain DGGITQSPKYLFRKEGQNVTLSCEQNLNHDAMYWYRQDPGQGLRLIYYSQIVNDFQKGDIAEGYSVSREKKESFPLTVTSAQKNPTAFYLCASTYPAGGRAGELFFGEGSRLTVL.

V is TRBV14 and J is TRBJ1-4; the D gene is possibly TRBD1 (5 bases). The CDR3 runs 12 residues. Trimming left V 0 bases short and J 15 bases short, with 11 bases between. Germline lookup yields CDR1 SGHDN and CDR2 FVKESK. The CDR3 nucleotides read TGTGCCAGCAGCCAAGATTTTGGGGCTTTGTTTTTT. This sequence encodes CASSQDFGALFF.